A selection of T cell receptor beta chains follows, all from one sample in a study of cytomegalovirus exposure and HLA in healthy donors. The repertoire was sequenced with immunoSEQ multiplex PCR; TCRdb's copy has only in-frame clones and lacks some. The sample has about 100,000 clones, nearly 65% seen once. The sample taken for sequencing was PBMCs. These receptors all stem from a human donor in good health. Both conserved end residues are part of each CDR3. D genes are given only for firm matches. Clone size is not always given. Where it is, it says once, few, many or a class for expanded clones.

abundance	v_gene	d_gene	j_gene	CDR3aa	CDR3nt
once	TRBV13	TRBD2	TRBJ2-1	CASRRGGTYNEQFF	TGTGCCAGCCGGCGGGGGGGGACTTACAATGAGCAGTTCTTC
NA	TRBV19	NA	TRBJ2-7	CATSRSYEQYF	TGTGCCACTTCCCGGTCCTACGAGCAGTACTTC
NA	TRBV7-2	NA	TRBJ1-1	CASSFYSAMNTEAFF	TGTGCCAGCAGCTTCTACAGTGCCATGAACACTGAAGCTTTCTTT
NA	TRBV5-1	TRBD2	TRBJ2-7	CASSLGTSGISYEQYF	TGCGCCAGCAGCTTGGGGACTAGCGGGATTTCCTACGAGCAGTACTTC
NA	TRBV30	TRBD1	TRBJ1-2	CAWSAGTDRYGYTF	TGTGCCTGGAGTGCCGGGACAGATCGATATGGCTACACCTTC
few	TRBV2	TRBD2	TRBJ2-2	CASSGTSGGLGELFF	TGTGCCAGCAGTGGGACTAGCGGGGGGTTGGGGGAGCTGTTTTTT
NA	TRBV6-5	TRBD2	TRBJ2-1	CASSYWAGDYNEQFF	TGTGCCAGCAGTTACTGGGCGGGAGACTACAATGAGCAGTTCTTC
few	TRBV7-2	NA	TRBJ2-2	CASSLGVSRELFF	TGTGCCAGCAGCTTAGGGGTTAGCCGGGAGCTGTTTTTT
NA	TRBV5-5	NA	TRBJ1-2	CASSPIPGPGGGYTF	TGTGCCAGCAGCCCAATACCGGGCCCCGGGGGTGGCTACACCTTC
NA	TRBV27	NA	TRBJ2-4	CASSFITKNIQYF	TGTGCCAGCAGTTTTATAACCAAAAACATTCAGTACTTC
few	TRBV5-6	TRBD2	TRBJ2-3	CASSGSLAGGPPDTQYF	TGTGCCAGCAGCGGATCACTAGCGGGAGGGCCCCCAGATACGCAGTATTTT
NA	TRBV7-2	NA	TRBJ2-2	CASSFQRYTGELFF	TGTGCCAGCAGCTTCCAGCGGTACACCGGGGAGCTGTTTTTT
NA	TRBV5-4	NA	TRBJ1-2	CASSPILDNAYGYTF	TGTGCCAGCAGCCCAATTCTCGACAATGCTTATGGCTACACCTTC
NA	TRBV2	TRBD2	TRBJ2-1	CASSERAGGYNEQFF	TGTGCCAGCAGTGAACGAGCCGGGGGGTACAATGAGCAGTTCTTC
NA	TRBV10-3	NA	TRBJ2-7	CAIGETGRTYEQYF	TGTGCCATCGGGGAGACGGGGAGAACCTACGAGCAGTACTTC
NA	TRBV2	NA	TRBJ2-6	CASSETAVGANVLTF	TGTGCCAGCAGTGAAACAGCAGTTGGGGCCAACGTCCTGACTTTC
NA	TRBV6-1	NA	TRBJ1-3	CASSEGPGVSPGNTIYF	TGTGCCAGCAGTGAGGGGCCAGGGGTGAGTCCTGGAAACACCATATATTTT
NA	TRBV6-1	NA	TRBJ2-4	CASSEYGSDKNIQYF	TGTGCCAGCAGTGAATACGGGAGCGACAAAAACATTCAGTACTTC
few	TRBV7-9	NA	TRBJ1-3	CASSPVTMPGNTIYF	TGTGCCAGCAGCCCAGTTACAATGCCTGGAAACACCATATATTTT
NA	TRBV6-1	TRBD1	TRBJ1-2	CASTKGQLSNYGYTF	TGTGCCAGCACCAAGGGACAGCTTTCCAACTATGGCTACACCTTC
NA	TRBV5-1	NA	TRBJ2-2	CASSSGAGELFF	TGCGCCAGCAGCTCGGGGGCCGGGGAGCTGTTTTTT
NA	TRBV5-1	TRBD2	TRBJ2-7	CASSLGLAGAFPYEQYF	TGCGCCAGCAGCTTGGGACTAGCGGGAGCTTTTCCCTACGAGCAGTACTTC
NA	TRBV18	TRBD1	TRBJ2-1	CASSLRTGRNEQFF	TGTGCCAGCTCACTCCGGACAGGTCGCAATGAGCAGTTCTTC
NA	TRBV5-6	NA	TRBJ1-2	CASSLASDTAPAIYGYTF	TGTGCCAGCAGCTTGGCCTCGGACACAGCTCCAGCTATTTATGGCTACACCTTC
NA	TRBV10-3	TRBD1	TRBJ2-1	CAIGTGSWGEQFF	TGTGCCATCGGGACAGGGTCATGGGGTGAGCAGTTCTTC
NA	TRBV4-1	NA	TRBJ2-1	CASSQTGSSYNEQFF	TGCGCCAGCAGCCAAACAGGGAGCTCCTACAATGAGCAGTTCTTC
NA	TRBV4-1	TRBD1	TRBJ1-1	CASSSWTGVEAEAFF	TGCGCCAGCAGCAGCTGGACAGGGGTAGAGGCTGAAGCTTTCTTT
NA	TRBV7-2	TRBD1	TRBJ1-5	CASSLDRGYQPQHF	TGTGCCAGCAGCCTGGACAGGGGATATCAGCCCCAGCATTTT
NA	TRBV18	NA	TRBJ2-7	CASSPPVQAPYEQYF	TGTGCCAGCTCACCACCGGTACAGGCCCCCTACGAGCAGTACTTC
NA	TRBV27	TRBD1	TRBJ2-7	CASSFGDSTYEQYF	TGTGCCAGCAGTTTTGGGGACAGCACCTACGAGCAGTACTTC
few	TRBV5-1	NA	TRBJ2-7	CASSLSTGSYEQYF	TGCGCCAGCAGCTTGAGTACAGGGAGCTACGAGCAGTACTTC
few	TRBV14	NA	TRBJ2-1	CASSHPQAVYNEQFF	TGTGCCAGCAGCCACCCCCAGGCCGTTTACAATGAGCAGTTCTTC
few	TRBV4-1	NA	TRBJ2-1	CASSLGGLGNEQFF	TGCGCCAGCAGCCTAGGAGGGCTGGGGAATGAGCAGTTCTTC
NA	TRBV28	NA	TRBJ2-2	CASSFAYGSGTGELFF	TGTGCCAGCAGTTTTGCTTACGGGTCGGGAACCGGGGAGCTGTTTTTT
NA	TRBV11-2	TRBD2	TRBJ2-7	CASSLGPSGGTYEQYF	TGTGCCAGCAGCTTAGGGCCTAGCGGGGGAACCTACGAGCAGTACTTC
NA	TRBV5-8	TRBD1	TRBJ1-1	CASSRQGWNTEAFF	TGTGCCAGCAGCCGACAGGGGTGGAACACTGAAGCTTTCTTT
NA	TRBV4-2	NA	TRBJ2-7	CASSPTQWGEYEQYF	TGTGCCAGCAGCCCGACCCAGTGGGGGGAGTACGAGCAGTACTTC
NA	TRBV11-3	TRBD1	TRBJ2-2	CASSLVSRDRGLPGELFF	TGTGCCAGCAGCTTAGTAAGCCGGGACAGGGGTCTTCCCGGGGAGCTGTTTTTT
once	TRBV27	NA	TRBJ1-4	CASSPRQAPNEKLFF	TGTGCCAGCAGTCCGCGACAGGCCCCTAATGAAAAACTGTTTTTT
few	TRBV6-5	TRBD1	TRBJ1-2	CASKKTGAGYTF	TGTGCCAGCAAAAAAACAGGGGCTGGCTACACCTTC
NA	TRBV11-2	TRBD2	TRBJ2-1	CASSSLAGARNEQFF	TGTGCCAGCAGCTCCCTGGCGGGAGCTCGGAATGAGCAGTTCTTC
NA	TRBV29-1	NA	TRBJ2-7	CSAHVGTEGSEQYF	TGCAGCGCTCACGTTGGGACTGAGGGCTCCGAGCAGTACTTC
once	TRBV10-1	TRBD2	TRBJ2-2	CASSDGTSGRNTGELFF	TGCGCCAGCAGTGACGGGACTAGCGGGAGAAACACCGGGGAGCTGTTTTTT
NA	TRBV5-1	NA	TRBJ1-2	CASSPGGGYNYGYTF	TGCGCCAGCAGCCCCGGGGGAGGGTATAACTATGGCTACACCTTC
few	TRBV7-9	NA	TRBJ2-5	CASSTSLQETQYF	TGTGCCAGCAGCACTAGCCTACAAGAGACCCAGTACTTC
few	TRBV11-3	NA	TRBJ2-1	CASSLSGPVRNEQFF	TGTGCCAGCAGCTTAAGCGGTCCTGTGAGAAATGAGCAGTTCTTC
NA	TRBV4-1	TRBD1	TRBJ1-2	CASSQVDRVGYGYTF	TGCGCCAGCAGCCAAGTGGACAGGGTTGGCTATGGCTACACCTTC
once	TRBV27	TRBD1	TRBJ2-1	CASGKGTGNEQFF	TGTGCCAGCGGAAAAGGGACAGGCAATGAGCAGTTCTTC
NA	TRBV4-2	NA	TRBJ2-5	CASSPLPTGRPQETQYF	TGTGCCAGCAGCCCCCTCCCGACAGGGAGGCCTCAAGAGACCCAGTACTTC
few	TRBV29-1	TRBD1	TRBJ2-7	CSVGDRGLGAYEQYF	TGCAGCGTTGGGGACAGGGGGCTTGGTGCCTACGAGCAGTACTTC
once	TRBV5-4	TRBD2	TRBJ2-2	CASSPVKREGTGELFF	TGTGCCAGCAGCCCCGTAAAGCGGGAGGGCACCGGGGAGCTGTTTTTT
NA	TRBV28	TRBD2	TRBJ2-5	CASSLRAGTSLQETQYF	TGTGCCAGCAGTCTCCGCGCCGGGACTAGCCTGCAAGAGACCCAGTACTTC
NA	TRBV6-1	NA	TRBJ2-5	CASSEGGGETQYF	TGTGCCAGCAGTGAGGGCGGGGGCGAGACCCAGTACTTC
once	TRBV4-2	NA	TRBJ2-1	CASSQVIQTNNEQFF	TGTGCCAGCAGCCAAGTCATACAGACGAACAATGAGCAGTTCTTC